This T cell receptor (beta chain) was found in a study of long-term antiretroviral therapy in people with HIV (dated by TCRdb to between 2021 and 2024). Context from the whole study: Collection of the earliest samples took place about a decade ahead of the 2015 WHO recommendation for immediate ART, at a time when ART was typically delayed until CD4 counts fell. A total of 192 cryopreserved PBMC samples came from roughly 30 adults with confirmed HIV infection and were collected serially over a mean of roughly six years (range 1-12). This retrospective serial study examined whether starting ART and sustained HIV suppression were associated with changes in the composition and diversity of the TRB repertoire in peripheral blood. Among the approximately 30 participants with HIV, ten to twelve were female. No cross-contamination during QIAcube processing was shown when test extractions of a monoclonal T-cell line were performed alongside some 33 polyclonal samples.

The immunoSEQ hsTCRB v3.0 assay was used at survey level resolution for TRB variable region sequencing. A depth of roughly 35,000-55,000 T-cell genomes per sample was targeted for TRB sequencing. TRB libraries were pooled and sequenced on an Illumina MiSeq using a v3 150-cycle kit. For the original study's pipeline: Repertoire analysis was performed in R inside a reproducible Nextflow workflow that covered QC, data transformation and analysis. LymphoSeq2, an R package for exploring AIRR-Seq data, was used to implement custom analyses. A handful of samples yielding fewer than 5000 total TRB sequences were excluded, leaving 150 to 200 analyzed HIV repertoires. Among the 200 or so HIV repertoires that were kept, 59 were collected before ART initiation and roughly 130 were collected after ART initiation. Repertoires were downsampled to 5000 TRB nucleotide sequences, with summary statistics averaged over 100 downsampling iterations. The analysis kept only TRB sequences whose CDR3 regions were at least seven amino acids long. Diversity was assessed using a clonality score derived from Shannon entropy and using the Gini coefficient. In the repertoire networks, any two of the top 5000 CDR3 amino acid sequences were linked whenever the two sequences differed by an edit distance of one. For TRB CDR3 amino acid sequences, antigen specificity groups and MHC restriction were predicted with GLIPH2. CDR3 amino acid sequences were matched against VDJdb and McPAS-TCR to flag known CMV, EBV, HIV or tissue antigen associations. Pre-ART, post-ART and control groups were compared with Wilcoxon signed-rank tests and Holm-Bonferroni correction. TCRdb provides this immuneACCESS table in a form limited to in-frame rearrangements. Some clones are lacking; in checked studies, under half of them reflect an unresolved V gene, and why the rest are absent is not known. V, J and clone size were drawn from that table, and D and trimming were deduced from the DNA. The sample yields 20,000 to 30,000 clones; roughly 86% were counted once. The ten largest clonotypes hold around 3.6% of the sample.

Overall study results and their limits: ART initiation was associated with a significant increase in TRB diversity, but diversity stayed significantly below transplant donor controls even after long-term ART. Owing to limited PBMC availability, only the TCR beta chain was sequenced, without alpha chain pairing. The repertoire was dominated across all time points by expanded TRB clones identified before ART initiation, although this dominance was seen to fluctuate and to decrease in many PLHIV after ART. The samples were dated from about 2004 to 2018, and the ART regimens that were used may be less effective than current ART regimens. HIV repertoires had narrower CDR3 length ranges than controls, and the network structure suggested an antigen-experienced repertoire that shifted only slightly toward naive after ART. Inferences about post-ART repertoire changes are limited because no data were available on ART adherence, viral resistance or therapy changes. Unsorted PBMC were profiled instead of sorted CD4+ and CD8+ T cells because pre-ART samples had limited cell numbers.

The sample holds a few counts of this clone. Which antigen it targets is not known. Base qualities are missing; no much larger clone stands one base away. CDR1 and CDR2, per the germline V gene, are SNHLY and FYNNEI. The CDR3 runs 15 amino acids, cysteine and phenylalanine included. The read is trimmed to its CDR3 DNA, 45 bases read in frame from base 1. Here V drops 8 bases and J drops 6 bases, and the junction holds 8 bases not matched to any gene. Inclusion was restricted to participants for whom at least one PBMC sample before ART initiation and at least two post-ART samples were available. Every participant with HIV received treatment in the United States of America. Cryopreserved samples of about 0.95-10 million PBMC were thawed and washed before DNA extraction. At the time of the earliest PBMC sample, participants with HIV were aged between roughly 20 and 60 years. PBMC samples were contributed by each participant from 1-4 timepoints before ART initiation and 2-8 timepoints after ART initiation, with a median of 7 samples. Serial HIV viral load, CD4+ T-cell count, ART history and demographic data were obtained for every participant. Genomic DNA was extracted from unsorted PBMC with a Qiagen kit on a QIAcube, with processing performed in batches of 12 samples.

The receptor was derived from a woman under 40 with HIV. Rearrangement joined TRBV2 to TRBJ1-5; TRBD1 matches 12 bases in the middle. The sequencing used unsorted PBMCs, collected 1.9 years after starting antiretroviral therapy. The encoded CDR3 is CASGEGQGASQPQHF. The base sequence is TGTGCCAGCGGGGAGGGACAGGGGGCCAGTCAGCCCCAGCATTTT.